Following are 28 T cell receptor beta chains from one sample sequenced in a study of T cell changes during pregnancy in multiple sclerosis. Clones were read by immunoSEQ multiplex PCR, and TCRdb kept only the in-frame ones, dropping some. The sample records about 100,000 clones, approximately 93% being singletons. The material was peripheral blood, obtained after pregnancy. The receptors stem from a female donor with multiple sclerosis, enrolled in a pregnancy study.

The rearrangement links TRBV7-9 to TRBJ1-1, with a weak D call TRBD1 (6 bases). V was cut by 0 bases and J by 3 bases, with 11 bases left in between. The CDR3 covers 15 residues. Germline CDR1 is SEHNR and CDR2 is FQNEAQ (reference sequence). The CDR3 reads CASSLALGADTEAFF. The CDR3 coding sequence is TGTGCCAGCAGCTTAGCTCTGGGGGCGGACACTGAAGCTTTCTTT. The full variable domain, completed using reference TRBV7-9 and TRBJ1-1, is DTGVSQNPRHKITKRGQNVTFRCDPISEHNRLYWYRQTLGQGPEFLTYFQNEAQLEKSRLLSDRFSAERPKGSFSTLEIQRTEQGDSAMYLCASSLALGADTEAFFGQGTRLTVV.

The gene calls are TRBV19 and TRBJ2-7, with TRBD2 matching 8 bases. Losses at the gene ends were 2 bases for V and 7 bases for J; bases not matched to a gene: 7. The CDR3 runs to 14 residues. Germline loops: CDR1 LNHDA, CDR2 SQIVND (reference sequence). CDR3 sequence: CASSITSGPREQYF. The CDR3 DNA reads TGTGCCAGTAGTATAACTAGCGGCCCACGGGAGCAGTACTTC.

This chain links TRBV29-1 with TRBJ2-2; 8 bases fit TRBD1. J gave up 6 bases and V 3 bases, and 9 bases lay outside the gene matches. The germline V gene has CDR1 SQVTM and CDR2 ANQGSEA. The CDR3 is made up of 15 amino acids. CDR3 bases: TGCAGCGTTGATACCGGGACAGGTATCCCCGGGGAGCTGTTTTTT. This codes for CSVDTGTGIPGELFF.

The DNA of the CDR3 is TGCAGCGTCTCACCGACAGGGGGCCAGACCTACAATGAGCAGTTCTTC. Its protein product is CSVSPTGGQTYNEQFF. The chain joins TRBV29-1 to TRBJ2-1; TRBD1 agrees at 10 bases. V lost 6 bases, J lost 2 bases, and 10 bases stayed unmatched. The length of the CDR3 is 16 residues. Per the germline V gene, CDR1 is SQVTM and CDR2 is ANQGSEA.

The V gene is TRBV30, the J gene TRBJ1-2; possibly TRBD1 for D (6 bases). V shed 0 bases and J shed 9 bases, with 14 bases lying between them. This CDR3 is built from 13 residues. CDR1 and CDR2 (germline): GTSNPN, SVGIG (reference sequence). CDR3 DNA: TGTGCCTGGAGTGTAAACAGGGATACGAGCTACACCTTC. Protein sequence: CAWSVNRDTSYTF.

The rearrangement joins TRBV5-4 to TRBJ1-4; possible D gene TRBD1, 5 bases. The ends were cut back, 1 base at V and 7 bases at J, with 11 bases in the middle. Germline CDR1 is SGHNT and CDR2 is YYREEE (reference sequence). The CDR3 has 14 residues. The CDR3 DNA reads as TGTGCCAGCAGCTTGATGGACATCGGTGAAAAACTGTTTTTT. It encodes CASSLMDIGEKLFF.

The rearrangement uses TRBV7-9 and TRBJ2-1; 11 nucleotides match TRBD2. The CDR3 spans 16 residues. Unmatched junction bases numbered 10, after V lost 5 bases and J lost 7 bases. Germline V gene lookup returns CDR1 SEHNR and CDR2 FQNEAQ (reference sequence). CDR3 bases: TGTGCCAGCAGCCTTATAGCGGGAGGGGTTTTGAATGAGCAGTTCTTC. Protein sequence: CASSLIAGGVLNEQFF.

CDR3 region: CASSPRTQGRGNEQFF. In nucleotides, the CDR3 is TGTGCCAGCTCACCTAGGACACAGGGGCGAGGCAATGAGCAGTTCTTC. The chain is built from TRBV18 and TRBJ2-1, with TRBD1 identical over 7 bases. The germline gives CDR1 KGHSH, CDR2 LQKENI. The CDR3 spans 16 residues. J lost 6 bases, V lost 3 bases, and 11 bases had no gene match.

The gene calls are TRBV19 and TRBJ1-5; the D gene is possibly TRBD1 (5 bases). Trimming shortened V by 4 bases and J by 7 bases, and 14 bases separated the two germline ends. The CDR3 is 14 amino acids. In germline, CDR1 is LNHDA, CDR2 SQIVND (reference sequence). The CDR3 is CASSTPTGLQPQHF. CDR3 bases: TGTGCCAGTAGTACCCCCACGGGACTGCAGCCCCAGCATTTT.

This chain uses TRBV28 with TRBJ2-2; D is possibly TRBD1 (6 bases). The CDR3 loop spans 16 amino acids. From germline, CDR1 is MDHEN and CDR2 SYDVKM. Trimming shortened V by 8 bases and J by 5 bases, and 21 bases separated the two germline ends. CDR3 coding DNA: TGTGCCAGCGGGGTCAGGGGTCGGATGATAACCGGGGAGCTGTTTTTT. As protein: CASGVRGRMITGELFF.

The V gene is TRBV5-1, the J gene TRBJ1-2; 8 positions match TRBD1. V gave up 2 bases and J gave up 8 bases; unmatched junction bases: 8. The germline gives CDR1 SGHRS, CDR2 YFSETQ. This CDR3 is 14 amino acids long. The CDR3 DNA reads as TGCGCCAGCAGCTTAAGACAGGGGCCGCGGGGCTACACCTTC. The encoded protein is CASSLRQGPRGYTF.

The CDR3 nucleotides read TGCAGCGTTGAACCGGGACAGGGTTACGAGCAGTACTTC. It codes for CSVEPGQGYEQYF. This rearrangement joins TRBV29-1 to TRBJ2-5; TRBD1 matches at 9 bases. The end of the DNA fits TRBJ2-7 better, so the J call may be wrong. This CDR3 comprises 13 residues. Looked up from germline, CDR1 is SQVTM and CDR2 is ANQGSEA.

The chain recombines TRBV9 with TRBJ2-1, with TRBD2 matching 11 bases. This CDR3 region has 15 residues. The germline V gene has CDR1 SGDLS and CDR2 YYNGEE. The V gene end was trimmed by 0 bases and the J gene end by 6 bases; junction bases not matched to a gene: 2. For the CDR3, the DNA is TGTGCCAGCAGCGTAGGACTAGCGGGACCCAATGAGCAGTTCTTC. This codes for CASSVGLAGPNEQFF.

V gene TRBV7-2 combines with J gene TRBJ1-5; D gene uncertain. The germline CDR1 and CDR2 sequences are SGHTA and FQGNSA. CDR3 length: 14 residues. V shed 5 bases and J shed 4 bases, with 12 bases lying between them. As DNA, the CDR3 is TGTGCCAGCAGCCCACCGGGATTTAATCAGCCCCAGCATTTT. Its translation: CASSPPGFNQPQHF.

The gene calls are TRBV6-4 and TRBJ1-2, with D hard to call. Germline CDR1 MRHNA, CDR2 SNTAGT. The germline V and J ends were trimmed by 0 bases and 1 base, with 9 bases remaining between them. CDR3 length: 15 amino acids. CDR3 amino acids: CASSDSGGINYGYTF. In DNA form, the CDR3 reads TGTGCCAGCAGTGACTCCGGCGGGATTAACTATGGCTACACCTTC.

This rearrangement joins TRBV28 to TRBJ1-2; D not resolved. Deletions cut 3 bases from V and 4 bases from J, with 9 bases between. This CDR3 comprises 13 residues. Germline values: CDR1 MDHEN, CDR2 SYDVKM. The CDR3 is CASSLKRGYGYTF. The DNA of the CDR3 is TGTGCCAGCAGTTTGAAGAGAGGCTATGGCTACACCTTC.

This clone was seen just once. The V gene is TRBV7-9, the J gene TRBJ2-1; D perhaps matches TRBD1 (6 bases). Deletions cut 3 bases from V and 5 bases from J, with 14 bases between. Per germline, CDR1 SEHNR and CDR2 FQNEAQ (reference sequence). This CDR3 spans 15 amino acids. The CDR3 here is CASSLIRTEDNEQFF. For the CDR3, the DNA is TGTGCCAGCAGCTTGATCCGGACAGAAGACAATGAGCAGTTCTTC.

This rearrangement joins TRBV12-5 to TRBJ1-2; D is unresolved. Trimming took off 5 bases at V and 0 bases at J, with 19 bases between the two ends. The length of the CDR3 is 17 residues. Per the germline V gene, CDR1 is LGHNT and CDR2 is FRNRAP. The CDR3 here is CASGTDPGKPTNYGYTF. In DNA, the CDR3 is TGTGCTAGTGGTACCGATCCAGGTAAACCCACTAACTATGGCTACACCTTC.

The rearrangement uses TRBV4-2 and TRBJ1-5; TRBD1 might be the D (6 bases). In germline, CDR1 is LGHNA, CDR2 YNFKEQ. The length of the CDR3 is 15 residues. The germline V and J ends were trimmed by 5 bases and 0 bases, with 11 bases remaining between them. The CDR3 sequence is CASSSHRDSNQPQHF. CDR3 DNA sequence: TGTGCCAGCAGCTCACACAGGGATAGCAATCAGCCCCAGCATTTT.

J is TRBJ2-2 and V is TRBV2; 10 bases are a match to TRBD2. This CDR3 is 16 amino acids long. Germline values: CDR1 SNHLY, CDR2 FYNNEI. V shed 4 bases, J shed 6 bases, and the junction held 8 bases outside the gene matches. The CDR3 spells CASSGLAGADAGELFF. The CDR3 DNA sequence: TGTGCCAGCAGTGGTCTAGCGGGAGCTGACGCCGGGGAGCTGTTTTTT.

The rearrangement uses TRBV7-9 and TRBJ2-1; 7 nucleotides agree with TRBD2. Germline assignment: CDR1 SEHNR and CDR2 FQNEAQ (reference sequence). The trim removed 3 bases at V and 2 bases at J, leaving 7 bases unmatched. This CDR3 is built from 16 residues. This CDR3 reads CASSLAFGLAYNEQFF. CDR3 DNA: TGTGCCAGCAGCTTGGCCTTCGGACTAGCCTACAATGAGCAGTTCTTC.

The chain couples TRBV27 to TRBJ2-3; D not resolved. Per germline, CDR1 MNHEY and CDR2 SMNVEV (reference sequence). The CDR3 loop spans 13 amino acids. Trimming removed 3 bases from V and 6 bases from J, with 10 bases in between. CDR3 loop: CASSFTDYDTQYF. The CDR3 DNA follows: TGTGCCAGCAGTTTTACAGATTACGATACGCAGTATTTT.

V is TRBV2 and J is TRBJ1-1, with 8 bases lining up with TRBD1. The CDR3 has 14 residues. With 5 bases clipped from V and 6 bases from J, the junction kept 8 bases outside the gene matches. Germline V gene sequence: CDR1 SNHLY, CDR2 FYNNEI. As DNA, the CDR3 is TGTGCCAGCAGTTACACAGGGGGTGTACCTGAAGCTTTCTTT. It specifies CASSYTGGVPEAFF.

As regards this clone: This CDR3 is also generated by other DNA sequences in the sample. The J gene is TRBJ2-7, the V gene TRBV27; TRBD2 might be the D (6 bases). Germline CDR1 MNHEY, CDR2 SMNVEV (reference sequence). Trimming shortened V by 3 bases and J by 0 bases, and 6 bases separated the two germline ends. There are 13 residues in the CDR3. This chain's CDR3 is CASSLGGSYEQYF. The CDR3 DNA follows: TGTGCCAGCAGTTTGGGGGGCTCCTACGAGCAGTACTTC.

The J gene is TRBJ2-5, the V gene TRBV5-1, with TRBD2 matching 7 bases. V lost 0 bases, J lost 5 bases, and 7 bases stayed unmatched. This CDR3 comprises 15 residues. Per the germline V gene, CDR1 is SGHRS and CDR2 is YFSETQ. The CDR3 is CASSLVAGAGETQYF. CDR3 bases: TGCGCCAGCAGCTTGGTGGCGGGAGCTGGGGAGACCCAGTACTTC.

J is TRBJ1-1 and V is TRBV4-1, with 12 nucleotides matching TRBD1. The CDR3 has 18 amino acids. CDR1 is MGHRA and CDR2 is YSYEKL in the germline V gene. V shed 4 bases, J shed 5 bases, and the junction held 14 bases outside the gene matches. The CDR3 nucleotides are TGCGCCAGCAGCCCTTCGGCCGGGACAGGGGGCCGTAGGACTGAAGCTTTCTTT. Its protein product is CASSPSAGTGGRRTEAFF.

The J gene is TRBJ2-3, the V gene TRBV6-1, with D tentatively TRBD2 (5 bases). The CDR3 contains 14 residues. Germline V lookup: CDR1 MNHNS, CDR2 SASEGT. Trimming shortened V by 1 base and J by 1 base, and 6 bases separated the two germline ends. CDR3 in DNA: TGTGCCAGCAGTGAAGACGGGGGCACAGATACGCAGTATTTT. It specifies CASSEDGGTDTQYF.

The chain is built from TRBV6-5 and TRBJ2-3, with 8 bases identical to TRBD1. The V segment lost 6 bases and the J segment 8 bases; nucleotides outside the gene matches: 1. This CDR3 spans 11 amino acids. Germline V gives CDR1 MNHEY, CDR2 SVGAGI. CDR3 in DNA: TGTGCCAGCAGCGGACAGGGTACGCAGTATTTT. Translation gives CASSGQGTQYF.